This T cell receptor beta chain emerged from a study of blood T cells in healthy people across ages. Study outcomes and limitations: Estimated diversity across one million T cells was deemed an underestimate.

About this clonotype itself: Its target is not known.

The use of a sample-barcoded 5' primer and a J-beta primer mix characterized a second PCR of about 6 to 12 cycles. Every cDNA was tagged by a template-switch adaptor with 12 random nucleotides. Researchers report that each sample yielded at least 2.5 million CDR3-containing paired-end reads. In TCRdb, the 5' RACE reads were re-called with MiXCR into one record per CDR3 protein. Found here are 1.2 million to 1.5 million distinct CDR3 sequences, around 42% of them singletons; the top ten hold around 8%. Germline CDR1 and CDR2: GTSNPN and SVGIG (reference sequence). This CDR3 has 15 residues. V shed 0 bases and J 8 bases; nucleotides not matched to a gene: 7.

The material sequenced was blood. The chain uses TRBV30 and TRBJ1-4; TRBD1 aligns across 9 bases. The TCR originated in a woman aged 18-29 years in good health. CDR3 in amino acids: CAWSVPRTGVEKLFF. For the CDR3, the DNA is TGTGCCTGGAGTGTACCCCGGACAGGGGTGGAAAAACTGTTTTTT.